The clone carrying this T cell receptor beta chain came up once. Antigen specificity is unknown. Germline CDR1 and CDR2: MNHNS and SASEGT. The CDR3 consists of 13 residues. V lost 6 bases and J 3 bases, leaving 12 bases between the germline ends. The authors ran the assay at deep level. Sequencing on ten immunoSEQ deep assay plates was performed for unsorted PBMC DNA. Assay used: immunoSEQ multiplex PCR; TCRdb lists only in-frame clones, some missing. This repertoire shows more than 450,000 clones, approximately 79% found once; its top ten account for 10% to 15%. These data originate in a study of shared clonotypes between healthy human individuals. Study observations and caveats: Only blood was sampled, and tissue TCR repertoires likely differ from blood ones.

The sequence was collected from a middle-aged woman in good health. Some clones in this sample may be carry-over from other donors' samples. This chain connects TRBV6-1 to TRBJ2-7; D tentatively fits TRBD1 or TRBD2 (5 bases each). Sequences were obtained from PBMCs. The CDR3 sequence: CASRPGPSYEQYF. As DNA, the CDR3 is TGTGCCAGCAGGCCGGGACCAAGCTACGAGCAGTACTTC.